One sample yielded the 7 T cell receptor beta chains listed below, sequenced in a study of T-cell reconstitution after alpha-beta-depleted transplantation in children. For TCRbeta, the library was prepared with unique molecular identifiers. TCRdb reanalysed the PCR reads using MiXCR and keeps one entry per CDR3 protein. The profile covers 250,000 or so distinct CDR3 sequences, with about 24% appearing a single time and about 5% taken by the ten largest. Sample: PBMCs, mostly from graft donor cells, taken 360 days after TCRalphabeta/CD19-depleted stem cell transplant. The receptor set was obtained from a female patient aged 2-10 years who had a stem cell transplant for congenital amegakaryocytic thrombocytopenia, so the T cells may come from the graft donor.

The table lists this clonotype with a few counts. The gene calls are TRBV24-1 and TRBJ2-6, with 7 bases fitting TRBD1. The CDR3 runs 16 residues. CDR1 is KGHDR, CDR2 SFDVKD, per germline. Unmatched junction bases numbered 3, after V lost 4 bases and J lost 1 base. CDR3 sequence (DNA): TGTGCCACCAGTGACTCGACAGGGTCTGGGGCCAACGTCCTGACTTTC. Its translation: CATSDSTGSGANVLTF.

This clonotype was counted between two and nine times. CDR3 DNA sequence: TGCAGCGTGACGCGACTAGCGGATAACACCGGGGAGCTGTTTTTT. Its translation is CSVTRLADNTGELFF. V gene TRBV29-1 combines with J gene TRBJ2-2, with 9 bases aligning to TRBD2. From germline, CDR1 is SQVTM and CDR2 ANQGSEA. The V and J ends lost 6 bases and 2 bases, in that order; junction bases with no gene match: 7. The CDR3 runs 15 residues.

This clonotype was seen more than once but under ten times. The V call is TRBV4-2, the J call TRBJ2-5; 13 bases fit TRBD2. The CDR3 sequence is 15 residues long. V shed 5 bases, J shed 5 bases, and the junction held 5 bases outside the gene matches. Germline V gives CDR1 LGHNA, CDR2 YNFKEQ. The DNA for the CDR3 is TGTGCCAGCAGCTCGGGGACTAGCGGGATCGAGACCCAGTACTTC. This codes for CASSSGTSGIETQYF.

This clonotype was recorded many times. DNA for the CDR3: TGTGCCAGCAGCGTAGAGGTCCACAGTACGCCCCAGCATTTT. Its protein product is CASSVEVHSTPQHF. The rearrangement uses TRBV9 and TRBJ1-5, with D hard to call. The CDR3 runs 14 residues. From germline, CDR1 is SGDLS and CDR2 YYNGEE. Trimming shortened V by 0 bases and J by 9 bases, and 13 bases separated the two germline ends.

This clonotype was seen a few times. The chain links TRBV11-1 to TRBJ2-1; D uncertain. CDR1 is SGHAT and CDR2 is FQDESV in the germline V gene (reference sequence). This CDR3 comprises 14 residues. Trimming shortened V by 5 bases and J by 2 bases, and 10 bases separated the two germline ends. CDR3 in amino acids: CASSLSETYNEQFF. In DNA form, the CDR3 reads TGTGCCAGCAGCCTCTCCGAGACCTACAATGAGCAGTTCTTC. Full variable domain (rest looked up from reference TRBV11-1 and TRBJ2-1): EAEVAQSPRYKITEKSQAVAFWCDPISGHATLYWYRQILGQGPELLVQFQDESVVDDSQLPKDRFSAERLKGVDSTLKIQPAELGDSAMYLCASSLSETYNEQFFGPGTRLTVL.

This clonotype was seen ten or more times. The gene calls are TRBV10-3 and TRBJ2-2, with D unclear. The CDR3 loop spans 15 amino acids. Trimming removed 4 bases at V and 0 bases at J, with 9 bases between. The germline V gene encodes CDR1 ENHRY and CDR2 SYGVKD. The CDR3 coding sequence is TGTGCCATCAGTGTGGTTAGTTCGAACACCGGGGAGCTGTTTTTT. Residues: CAISVVSSNTGELFF.

The chain joins TRBV12-3 or TRBV12-4 to TRBJ1-3, with D perhaps matching TRBD1 (5 bases). V was shortened by 4 bases and J by 0 bases, with 19 bases between the two germline ends. The CDR3 loop spans 18 amino acids. Here the CDR3 DNA reads TGTGCCAGCAGTTATCAGGGTTCACACCTTCGCTCTGGAAACACCATATATTTT. Encoded protein: CASSYQGSHLRSGNTIYF.